This TCR beta chain was recovered during a study of cytomegalovirus exposure and HLA in healthy donors (dated by TCRdb to about 2017). With regard to the full study: In an earlier analysis of under 750 of the donors, 250 to 350 Gb of sequence data and 100 million or so unique TCR beta sequences from roughly 180 million T cells were reported. About 320 gigabases of sequencing data and 70 million to 85 million unique TCR sequences were included in an early release covering 550 to 650 HLA-typed donors. Of the 350 to 450 genotyped donors, less than 90% were placed in the genetic ancestry cluster associated with self-reported Caucasian donors. The study was designed to test whether signatures of past pathogen exposure could be identified by cataloging public T cell receptors. The study profiled the T cell repertoires of around 700 subjects by immunosequencing and related them to cytomegalovirus serostatus. In addition to the first cohort of around 670 subjects, a separate validation cohort of 120 different subjects was used. High-throughput TCR immunosequencing, statistical association of individual TCRs with disease status, and machine learning were combined to predict cytomegalovirus infection status. In a later analysis, previously published TCR beta repertoires from fewer than 750 donors were re-analyzed and high-resolution HLA genotyping was added so that TCR occurrence patterns could be studied. The later analysis used no new phenotypic data to find candidate immune exposures, relying instead on TCR beta sequences and their occurrence across donors. In an earlier analysis of roughly 600 of the donors, high-throughput TCR beta sequencing was used to judge whether each TCR beta V gene segment behaved as functional or pseudogenic. Donor age, sex, ethnicity and CMV serostatus were compiled together with the repertoire data. A later genetic analysis took genome-wide SNP genotypes for about three fifths of the 666 donors and used that subset as a discovery cohort. All discovery cohort repertoires had been generated on a single sequencing platform. HLA typing covered class I and class II loci at four-digit resolution. Typing coverage varied by locus: roughly 629-630 donors for A, B, C, DRB1 and DQB1; about 520 for DQA1; 600 to 610 for DPA1; 450 to 480 for DPB1. Four to six DR-DQ haplotypes were handled as single units for association and clustering, since linkage in the cohort was strong. Among a few hundred genotyped donors of the cohort, an average of roughly 240,000 unique TCR beta nucleotide sequences were sequenced per donor, around 20% of them non-productive. What the research found in general, with its limitations: The sequencing pipeline was judged likely to have produced a cluster of highly shared sequence variants as a technical artifact. In a later analysis, most CMV-associated TCR beta chains were found to appear HLA-restricted, with HLA associations seemingly driven largely by CMV exposure. HLA typing was unavailable for some donors at each locus, so association tests used only the typed subset. In a later analysis, several top co-occurrence clusters were reported to appear linked to parvovirus B19, influenza, CMV and Epstein-Barr virus. Most TCR sequences were seen in very few donors, while some public TCRs were found in many individuals. Correlated functional status among segregating V segments might reflect linkage disequilibrium, but an unknown experimental factor could not be ruled out. An earlier analysis of approximately 590 of the donors showed that most TCR beta V segments appeared in productive rearrangements either about 87% or about 30% of the time, which broadly matched IMGT annotations. In a later analysis, TCR association rates were found to vary across HLA loci, with the most associated TCRs seen for DRB1 alleles and the fewest for HLA-C alleles. The earlier analysis of 587 of the donors excluded fewer than 20 rarely observed V segments, including chromosome 9 orphons, because counts were too low. Compared with the roughly 700-donor mean, donors in an Asian-associated ancestry cluster had fewer N-insertions in productive TCRs, according to a later genetic analysis. A later analysis found that HLA-associated TCR beta chains were more clonally expanded and had lower generation probabilities than equally common non-associated chains. The 87-base-pair reads could not distinguish some IMGT-functional V segments, including TRBV6-2 and TRBV6-3, so those segments were excluded. The study gave a list of under 200 TCR beta chains associated with cytomegalovirus. An association between a missense DCLRE1C variant and V-gene and J-gene trimming of TCR beta chains was found in a later genetic analysis and replicated in an independent cohort. Assigning TCR associations to individual alleles was difficult when HLA alleles, especially DR and DQ, strongly co-occurred. In vitro tests confirmed that a few of the cytomegalovirus-associated TCR beta chains recognize cytomegalovirus antigens. The classifier was reported to diagnose cytomegalovirus status with high specificity and sensitivity in both the original cohort and the validation cohort. A later analysis associated 17,000 or so TCR beta sequences with specific HLA alleles at a false discovery rate of 0.05. The presence/absence analyses assumed that sequencing depth was roughly uniform across donors, and that assumption may not be true. The authors suggested that the approach could potentially be generalized to other disease states and immunological phenotypes. A further reported finding was that TCR beta sequences accurately predicted the HLA-A and HLA-B alleles for most subjects in the first cohort. For the cohort, immune exposure information was limited to CMV serostatus. This cohort had only TCR beta chains sequenced, and the lack of alpha or paired-chain data limited which features could be detected.

Library construction relied on the immunoSEQ multiplex PCR assay. The multiplex PCR relied on a mix of 60 forward primers for TCR Vbeta segments and 13 reverse primers for TCR Jbeta segments. Amplification of the CDR3 region of rearranged TCR beta genes was performed with a multiplex PCR assay on genomic DNA. The Illumina HiSeq System was used to sequence the amplified TCR beta libraries as 87-base-pair reads. Per the source publication's procedure: In a later analysis, roughly 80 million unique TCR beta chains were counted across the 500 to 850 repertoires, and roughly 11 million of these chains were shared by at least two donors. Raw reads were error-corrected and collapsed into unique sequences by a nearest-neighbor algorithm in which closely related sequences were merged to remove PCR and sequencing errors. To assign V, D and J gene segments, CDR3 sequences were aligned to IMGT reference sequences. For a sequence to be retained, at least a six-nucleotide match to both a V gene segment and a J gene segment was required. Rearrangements were called productive when the CDR3 lacked stop codons and stayed in frame with V and J; all others were non-productive. Following IMGT convention, CDR3 was defined as the stretch from the second conserved V-encoded cysteine to the conserved J-encoded phenylalanine. In an earlier analysis of some 550 of the donors, sequences lacking an unambiguous match to a single V gene segment were excluded. In an earlier analysis of 450 to 750 of the donors, a V segment was called functional when productive rearrangements were above 56.7%, and segregating when the standard deviation between donors exceeded 5%. A statistical classification framework was built for diagnosing cytomegalovirus status from the catalog of TCR beta chain sequences. V and J gene assignment, in a later analysis, came from comparing TCR nucleotide sequences with IMGT/GENE-DB human TR gene sequences. Using the TCRdist pipeline, a later analysis assigned CDR3 sequences along with most-parsimonious VDJ recombination scenarios. A later analysis defined each TCR beta chain by its CDR3 amino acid sequence plus V-gene family, and excluded reads lacking a unique V-gene family. A later analysis removed several hundred highly shared, low-generation-probability nucleotide sequences to deal with suspected cross-contamination and a sequencing artifact. A later analysis calculated a clonal expansion index for each public chain from normalized within-repertoire ranks of inferred template counts. A later analysis computed generation probabilities with a VDJ recombination model fitted to out-of-frame rearrangements, and checked the results against IGoR. In a later analysis, TCR-TCR, TCR-HLA and TCR-CMV co-occurrence was scored with hypergeometric tests, and a repertoire-size bias correction was applied to TCR pairs. A later analysis estimated false discovery rates by permuting HLA or CMV assignments 20 times. A later analysis grouped co-occurring TCRs with DBSCAN, adding TCRdist sequence similarity when clustering within HLA-allele-positive subsets. Repertoires with fewer than 30,000 or more than 120,000 public chains were left out of co-occurrence clustering, as were about 5 repertoires with anomalous nucleotide sharing. What TCRdb holds here is the immuneACCESS table cut down to in-frame rearrangements. Part of the clones is not present; checked against another copy, under half of the missing clones reflect an unresolved V gene, and the others are unexplained. For V, J and clone size, that table is used; D and trimming come from the DNA. Recorded for this sample are about 83,000 clones; 78% of them occurred a single time. The top ten clones comprise 5.5% to 7.5% of the sample.

The junction carries 9 bases between V and J, which are trimmed by 0 bases and 1 base respectively. The germline V gene supplies CDR1 SGDLS and CDR2 YYNGEE. Measured from the cysteine to the phenylalanine, the CDR3 is 15 residues long. Of the read, only the CDR3 DNA is kept; its 45 bases are in frame from base 1. The cohort comprised some 730 healthy bone marrow donors. Cohort members were all nominally healthy when sampled, although unrecorded immune exposures were likely present. The donor was CMV seropositive and belonged to the group of 250 to 300 seropositive cohort members. A peripheral blood sample was provided by each donor, and peripheral blood mononuclear cells were used for TCR beta sequencing. Genomic DNA extraction from the blood cell samples was performed with the Qiagen DNeasy Blood Extraction Kit. About this clone: Its antigen is currently not known. Base qualities are not recorded, but no much larger clone differs from it by a single base.

Sequenced: PBMCs. This sequence was found in a man in his late teens or twenties in good health and CMV-seropositive. Recombination linked TRBV9 to TRBJ2-3; matching of 5 bases hints at TRBD2 as the D gene. CDR3 protein: CASSVVGVGTDTQYF. In nucleotide form, the sequence is TGTGCCAGCAGCGTAGTGGGAGTCGGCACAGATACGCAGTATTTT.